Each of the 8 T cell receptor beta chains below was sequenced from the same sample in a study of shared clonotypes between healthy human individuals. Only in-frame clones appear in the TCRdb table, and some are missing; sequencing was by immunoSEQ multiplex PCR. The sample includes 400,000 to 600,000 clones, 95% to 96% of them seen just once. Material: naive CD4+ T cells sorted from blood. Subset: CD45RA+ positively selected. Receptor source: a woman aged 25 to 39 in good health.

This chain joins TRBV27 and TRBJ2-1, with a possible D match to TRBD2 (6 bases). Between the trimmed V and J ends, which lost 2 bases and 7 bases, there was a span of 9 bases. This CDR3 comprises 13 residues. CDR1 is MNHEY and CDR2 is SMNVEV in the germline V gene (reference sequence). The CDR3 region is CASSLTSLNEQFF. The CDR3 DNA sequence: TGTGCCAGCAGTTTAACTAGCTTGAATGAGCAGTTCTTC.

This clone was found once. This CDR3 is CASSHGQRRPQHF. DNA of the CDR3: TGTGCCAGCAGCCACGGACAACGTAGGCCCCAGCATTTT. V gene TRBV9 combines with J gene TRBJ1-5, with D perhaps TRBD1 (5 bases). Per germline, CDR1 SGDLS and CDR2 YYNGEE. The CDR3 contains 13 residues. With 4 bases removed from V and 9 bases from J, the gap between germline ends came to 14 bases. Supplemented by reference TRBV9 and TRBJ1-5, the full variable domain reads DSGVTQTPKHLITATGQRVTLRCSPRSGDLSVYWYQQSLDQGLQFLIQYYNGEERAKGNILERFSAQQFPDLHSELNLSSLELGDSALYFCASSHGQRRPQHFGDGTRLSIL.

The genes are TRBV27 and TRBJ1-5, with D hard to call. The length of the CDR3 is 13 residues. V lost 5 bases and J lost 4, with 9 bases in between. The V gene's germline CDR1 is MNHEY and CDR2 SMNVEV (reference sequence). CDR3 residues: CASSITANQPQHF. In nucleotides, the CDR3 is TGTGCCAGCAGTATTACAGCAAATCAGCCCCAGCATTTT.

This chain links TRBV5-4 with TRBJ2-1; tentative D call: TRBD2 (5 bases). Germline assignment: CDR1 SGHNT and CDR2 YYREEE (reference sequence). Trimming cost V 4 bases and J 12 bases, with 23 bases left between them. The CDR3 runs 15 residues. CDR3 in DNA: TGTGCCAGCAGCGAGAAGTTTCGTGGGGAGTTGGGGCAGTTCTTC. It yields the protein CASSEKFRGELGQFF.

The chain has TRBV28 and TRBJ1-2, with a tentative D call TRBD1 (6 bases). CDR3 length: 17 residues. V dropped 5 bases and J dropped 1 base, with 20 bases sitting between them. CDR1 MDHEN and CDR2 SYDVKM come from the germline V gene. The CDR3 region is CASSPDSYRHLNYGYTF. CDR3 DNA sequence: TGTGCCAGCAGTCCGGACAGTTATCGACACCTTAACTATGGCTACACCTTC.

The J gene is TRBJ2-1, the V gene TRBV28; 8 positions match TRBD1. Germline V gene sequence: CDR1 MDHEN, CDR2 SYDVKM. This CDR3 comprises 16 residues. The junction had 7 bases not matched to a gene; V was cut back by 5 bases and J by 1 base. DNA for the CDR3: TGTGCCAGCAGTCCCGCCGGGACAGGTTCCTACAATGAGCAGTTCTTC. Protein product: CASSPAGTGSYNEQFF.

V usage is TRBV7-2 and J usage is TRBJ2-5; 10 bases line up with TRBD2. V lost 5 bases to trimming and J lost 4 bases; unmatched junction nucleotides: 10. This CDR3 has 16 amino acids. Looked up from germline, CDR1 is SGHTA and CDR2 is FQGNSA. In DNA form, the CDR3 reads TGTGCCAGCAGCGAAACTAGCGGGATTGGGGGAGAGACCCAGTACTTC. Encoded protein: CASSETSGIGGETQYF.

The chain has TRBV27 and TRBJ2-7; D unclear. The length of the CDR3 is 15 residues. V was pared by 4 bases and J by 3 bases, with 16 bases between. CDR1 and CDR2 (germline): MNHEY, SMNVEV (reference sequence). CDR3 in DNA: TGTGCCAGCAGTTACCGGTGGTCCTCCTACTACGAGCAGTACTTC. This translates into CASSYRWSSYYEQYF.